The entry below gives a single T cell receptor (beta chain) sequence along with its context. Looked up from germline, CDR1 is SGHAT and CDR2 is FQNNGV. This CDR3 comprises 14 residues. Trimming cost V 4 bases and J 2 bases, with 11 bases left between them. Methods used by the authors: Scientists estimated how many nucleated cells there were by amplifying reference gene primers. Clones were sequenced by immunoSEQ multiplex PCR, and TCRdb holds only the in-frame ones, with some missing. The DNA gave D and trimming, while V, J and clone size come from that table. This table holds 250,000 to 350,000 clones, approximately 82% found once. This record comes from a study of blood T cell repertoires in COVID-19. About the study: From T cells, B-cell-depleted T cells, or PBMCs came the material, which was cDNA or gDNA.

The sequenced sample was peripheral blood. The receptor was derived from a woman aged 45-59 years with acute or convalescent COVID-19. The chain has TRBV11-2 and TRBJ1-1, with D maybe TRBD1 (5 bases). The CDR3 DNA follows: TGTGCCAGCAGCTCACAGGCGTCTAACACTGAAGCTTTCTTT. This sequence encodes CASSSQASNTEAFF. The full variable domain, completed using reference TRBV11-2 and TRBJ1-1, is EAGVAQSPRYKIIEKRQSVAFWCNPISGHATLYWYQQILGQGPKLLIQFQNNGVVDDSQLPKDRFSAERLKGVDSTLKIQPAKLEDSAVYLCASSSQASNTEAFFGQGTRLTVV.